This TCR beta chain was profiled in a study of shared clonotypes between healthy human individuals. Study overall: Aged between 18 and 49, the donors were a couple of women and three men.

On this clone: Its antigen is still unknown.

Trimming took 4 bases from V and 7 from J, leaving 11 bases between them. Germline V gives CDR1 MGHDK, CDR2 SYGVNS. The CDR3 spans 13 residues. Clones were sequenced by immunoSEQ multiplex PCR, and TCRdb holds only the in-frame ones, with some missing. The sample includes some 2.3 million clones, over 85% of them seen just once. Study-wide results and caveats: The researchers took only blood, and tissue repertoires probably look different. The donor pool, a small one, limited the genetic and exposure-history diversity represented. When naive CD4 clonotypes were compared across a handful of donors, around 5% were shared.

The receptor was derived from a man between 18 and 35 years old in good health. Some clones in this sample may be carry-over from other donors' samples. The chain employs TRBV25-1 and TRBJ2-1, with D maybe TRBD2 (7 bases). Specimen: naive CD4+ T cells from PBMCs. Described subset: CD45RA+ positively selected. CDR3 amino acids: CASSGGGLNEQFF. For the CDR3, the DNA is TGTGCCAGCAGTGGGGGGGGGCTGAATGAGCAGTTCTTC.